This section outlines one TCR beta chain sequence together with its context. The record originates from a study of OX40 agonist ivuxolimab in advanced cancers. Method: immunoSEQ multiplex PCR; TCRdb's copy keeps in-frame clones and lacks some. The sample consists of around 94,000 clones, about 85% of them appearing once. Germline CDR1 LNHDA, CDR2 SQIVND (reference sequence). CDR3 length equals 17 residues. The V end was cut by 0 bases, the J end by 0 bases, with 12 bases between. This receptor was taken from an adult with an advanced solid tumor such as melanoma, head and neck, liver or kidney cancer. This chain joins TRBV19 and TRBJ1-5; D gene unclear. The source material was CD4+ or CD8+ T cells sorted from blood, sampled in a trial of the OX40 agonist ivuxolimab. The CDR3 sequence: CASSIDDGLYSNQPQHF. The CDR3 DNA sequence: TGTGCCAGTAGTATAGACGACGGCCTATATAGCAATCAGCCCCAGCATTTT.